The clone carrying this T cell receptor beta chain was counted only a few times. These data belong to a study of post-analysis software for immune sequencing data. Unique molecular identifiers had been added to the TCR beta cDNA libraries. TCRdb called the PCR reads again in MiXCR, with one record for every CDR3 protein. Counted here are more than 500,000 distinct CDR3 sequences, roughly 34% occurring once; the ten biggest clones make up about 6%. Sequencing input: blood. The receptor was isolated from a girl younger than 18 with multiple sclerosis.

The CDR3 sequence is CASSGGTGYYEQYF. DNA of the CDR3: TGCGCCAGCAGCGGAGGGACAGGTTACTACGAGCAGTACTTC. The gene calls are TRBV5-1 and TRBJ2-4; 8 bases are shared with TRBD1. The J call could be wrong; TRBJ2-7 is a better fit for the DNA end. This CDR3 has 14 amino acids. Germline loops: CDR1 SGHRS, CDR2 YFSETQ.